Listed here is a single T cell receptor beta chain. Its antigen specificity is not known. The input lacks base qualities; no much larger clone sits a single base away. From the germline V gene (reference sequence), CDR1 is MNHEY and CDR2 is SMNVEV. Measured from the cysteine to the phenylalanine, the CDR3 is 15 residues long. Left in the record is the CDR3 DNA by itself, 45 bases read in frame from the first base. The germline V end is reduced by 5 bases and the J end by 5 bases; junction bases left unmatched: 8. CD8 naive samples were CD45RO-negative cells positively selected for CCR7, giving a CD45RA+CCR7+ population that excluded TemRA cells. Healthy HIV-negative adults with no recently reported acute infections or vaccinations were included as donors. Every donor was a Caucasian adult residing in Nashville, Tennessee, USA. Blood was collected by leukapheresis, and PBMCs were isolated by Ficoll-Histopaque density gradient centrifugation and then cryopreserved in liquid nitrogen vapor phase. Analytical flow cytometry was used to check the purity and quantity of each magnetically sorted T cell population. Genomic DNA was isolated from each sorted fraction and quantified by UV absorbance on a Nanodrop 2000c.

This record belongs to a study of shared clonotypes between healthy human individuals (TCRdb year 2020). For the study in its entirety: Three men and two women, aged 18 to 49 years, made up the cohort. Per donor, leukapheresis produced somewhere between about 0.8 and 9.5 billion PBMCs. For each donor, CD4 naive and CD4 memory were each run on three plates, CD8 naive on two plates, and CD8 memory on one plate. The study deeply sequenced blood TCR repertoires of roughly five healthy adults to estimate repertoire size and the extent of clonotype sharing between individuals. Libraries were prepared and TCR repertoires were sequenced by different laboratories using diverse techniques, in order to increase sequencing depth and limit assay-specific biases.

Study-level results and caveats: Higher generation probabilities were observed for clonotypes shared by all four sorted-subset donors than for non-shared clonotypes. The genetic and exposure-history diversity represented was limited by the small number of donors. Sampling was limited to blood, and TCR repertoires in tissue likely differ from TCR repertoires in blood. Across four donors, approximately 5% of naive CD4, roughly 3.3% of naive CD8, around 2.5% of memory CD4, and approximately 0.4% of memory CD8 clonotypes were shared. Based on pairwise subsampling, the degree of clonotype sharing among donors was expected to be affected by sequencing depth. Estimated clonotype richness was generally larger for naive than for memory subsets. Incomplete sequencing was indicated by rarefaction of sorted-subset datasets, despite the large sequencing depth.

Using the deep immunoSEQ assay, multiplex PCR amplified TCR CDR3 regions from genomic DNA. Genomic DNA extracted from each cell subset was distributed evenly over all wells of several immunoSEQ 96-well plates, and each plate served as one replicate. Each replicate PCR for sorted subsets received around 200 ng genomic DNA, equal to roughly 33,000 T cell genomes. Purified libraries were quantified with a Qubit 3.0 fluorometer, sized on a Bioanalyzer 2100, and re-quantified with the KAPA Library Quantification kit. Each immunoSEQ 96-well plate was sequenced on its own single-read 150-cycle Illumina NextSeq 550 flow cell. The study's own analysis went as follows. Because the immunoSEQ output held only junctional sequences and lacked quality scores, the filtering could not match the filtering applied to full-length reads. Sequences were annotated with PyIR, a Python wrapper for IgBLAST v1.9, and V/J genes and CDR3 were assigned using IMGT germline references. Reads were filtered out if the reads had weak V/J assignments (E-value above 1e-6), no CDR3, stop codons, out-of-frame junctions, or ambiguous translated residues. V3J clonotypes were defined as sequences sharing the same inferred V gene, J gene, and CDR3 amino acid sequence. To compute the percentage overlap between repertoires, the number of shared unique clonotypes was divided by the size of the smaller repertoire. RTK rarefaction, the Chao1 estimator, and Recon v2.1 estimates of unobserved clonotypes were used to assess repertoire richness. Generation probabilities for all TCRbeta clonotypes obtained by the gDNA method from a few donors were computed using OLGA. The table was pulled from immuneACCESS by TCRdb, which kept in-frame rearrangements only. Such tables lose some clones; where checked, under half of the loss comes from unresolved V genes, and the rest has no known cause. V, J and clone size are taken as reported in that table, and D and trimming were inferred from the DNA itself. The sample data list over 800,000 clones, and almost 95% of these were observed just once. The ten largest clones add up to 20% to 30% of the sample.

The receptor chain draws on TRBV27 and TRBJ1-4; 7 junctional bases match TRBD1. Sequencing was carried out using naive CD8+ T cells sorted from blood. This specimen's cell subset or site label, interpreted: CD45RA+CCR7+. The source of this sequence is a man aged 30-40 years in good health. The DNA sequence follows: TGTGCCAGCAGTGCGCGACAGGGATTAAATGAAAAACTGTTTTTT. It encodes CASSARQGLNEKLFF.